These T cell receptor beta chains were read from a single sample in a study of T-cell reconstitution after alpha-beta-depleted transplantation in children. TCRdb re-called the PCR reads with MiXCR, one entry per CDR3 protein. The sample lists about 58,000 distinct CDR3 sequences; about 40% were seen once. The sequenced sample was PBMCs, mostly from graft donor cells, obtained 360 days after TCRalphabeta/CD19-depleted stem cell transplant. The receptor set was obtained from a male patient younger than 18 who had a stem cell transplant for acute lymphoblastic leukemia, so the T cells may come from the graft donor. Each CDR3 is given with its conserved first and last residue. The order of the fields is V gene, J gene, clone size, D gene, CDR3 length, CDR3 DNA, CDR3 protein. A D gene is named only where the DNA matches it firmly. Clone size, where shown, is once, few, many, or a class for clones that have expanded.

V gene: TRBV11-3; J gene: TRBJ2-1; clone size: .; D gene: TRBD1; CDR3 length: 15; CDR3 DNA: TGTGCCAGCAGCTCTACCGGACAGGGGAGGAATGAGCAGTTCTTC; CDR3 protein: CASSSTGQGRNEQFF
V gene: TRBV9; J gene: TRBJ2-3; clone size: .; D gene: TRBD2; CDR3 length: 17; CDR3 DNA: TGTGCCAGCAGCCCTTGGATTTTAGCGGGGCCCACAGATACGCAGTATTTT; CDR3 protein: CASSPWILAGPTDTQYF
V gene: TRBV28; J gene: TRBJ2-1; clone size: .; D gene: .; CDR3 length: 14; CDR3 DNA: TGTGCCAGCAGTTTACCCGGGGACAACCATGAGCAGTTCTTC; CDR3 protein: CASSLPGDNHEQFF
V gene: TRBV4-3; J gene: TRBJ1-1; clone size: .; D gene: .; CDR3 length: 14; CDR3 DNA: TGCGCCAGCAGCCAAAATAAGGTATACACTGAAGCTTTCTTT; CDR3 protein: CASSQNKVYTEAFF
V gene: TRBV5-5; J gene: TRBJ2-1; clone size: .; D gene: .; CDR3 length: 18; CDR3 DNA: TGTGCCAGCAGCTTGCCTTCCTTTACGATGCAGTCCTACAATGAGCAGTTCTTC; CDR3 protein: CASSLPSFTMQSYNEQFF
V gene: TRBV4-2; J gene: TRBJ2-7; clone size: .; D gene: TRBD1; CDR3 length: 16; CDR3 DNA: TGTGCCAGCAGCCACCTTAGGGACAGGGGAGGCAACGAGCAGTACTTC; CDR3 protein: CASSHLRDRGGNEQYF
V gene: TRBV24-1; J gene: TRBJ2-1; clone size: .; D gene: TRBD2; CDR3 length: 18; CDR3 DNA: TGTGCCACCAGTGATCCCCGACTAGCGGGATGGGCATACAATGAGCAGTTCTTC; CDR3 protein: CATSDPRLAGWAYNEQFF
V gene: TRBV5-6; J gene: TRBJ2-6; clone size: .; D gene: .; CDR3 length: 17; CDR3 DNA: TGTGCCAGCAGCCCGAAAAAGGAGGGTTCTGGGGCCAACGTCCTGACTTTC; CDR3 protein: CASSPKKEGSGANVLTF
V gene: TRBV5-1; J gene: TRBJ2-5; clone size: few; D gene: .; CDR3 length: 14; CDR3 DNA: TGCGCCAGCAGCTTGGGGGCCGGGGGAGAGACCCAGTACTTC; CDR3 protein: CASSLGAGGETQYF
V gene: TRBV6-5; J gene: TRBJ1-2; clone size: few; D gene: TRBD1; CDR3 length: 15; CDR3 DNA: TGTGCCAGCAGTTACTCGACAGGGGGCAGCTATGGCTACACCTTC; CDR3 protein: CASSYSTGGSYGYTF
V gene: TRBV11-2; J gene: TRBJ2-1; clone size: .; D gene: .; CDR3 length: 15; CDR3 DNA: TGTGCCAGCAGCTTAGGTGGAGCTCTCTACAATGAGCAGTTCTTC; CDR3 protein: CASSLGGALYNEQFF
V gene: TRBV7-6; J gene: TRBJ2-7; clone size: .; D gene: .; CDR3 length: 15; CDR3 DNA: TGTGCCAGCAGCTTAGGGTGGGGTCCCACGTTCGAGCAGTACTTC; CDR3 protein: CASSLGWGPTFEQYF
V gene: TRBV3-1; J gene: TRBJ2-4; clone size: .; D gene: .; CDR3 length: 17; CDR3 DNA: TGTGCCAGCAGCCAAGGGTCGCTAAATCTAGCCAAAAACATTCAGTACTTC; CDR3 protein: CASSQGSLNLAKNIQYF
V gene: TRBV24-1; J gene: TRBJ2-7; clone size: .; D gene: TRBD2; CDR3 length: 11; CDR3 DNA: TGTGCCACCGGGACTAGCACCGAGCAGTACTTC; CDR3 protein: CATGTSTEQYF
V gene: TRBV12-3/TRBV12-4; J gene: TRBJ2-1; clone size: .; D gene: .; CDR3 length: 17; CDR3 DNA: TGTGCCAGCAGTGCTACCCGGTGGACCTTGGCAGACAATGAGCAGTTCTTC; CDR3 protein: CASSATRWTLADNEQFF
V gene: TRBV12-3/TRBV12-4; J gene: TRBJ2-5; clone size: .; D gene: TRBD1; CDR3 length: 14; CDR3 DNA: TGTGCCAGCAGTTTGTGGGACAGACAAGAGACCCAGTACTTC; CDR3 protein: CASSLWDRQETQYF
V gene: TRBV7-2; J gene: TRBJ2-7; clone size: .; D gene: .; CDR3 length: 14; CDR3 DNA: TGTGCCAGCAGCCCCGGGGCAGGATACTACGAGCAGTACTTC; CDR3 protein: CASSPGAGYYEQYF
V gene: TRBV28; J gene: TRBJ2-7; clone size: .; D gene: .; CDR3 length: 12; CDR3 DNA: TGTGCCAGCAGTTCACTTGGCTACGAGCAGTACTTC; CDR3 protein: CASSSLGYEQYF
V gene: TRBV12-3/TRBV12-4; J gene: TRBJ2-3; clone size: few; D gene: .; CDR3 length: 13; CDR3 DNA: TGTGCCAGCAGTTTAAGGGGGGCAGATACGCAGTATTTT; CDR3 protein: CASSLRGADTQYF
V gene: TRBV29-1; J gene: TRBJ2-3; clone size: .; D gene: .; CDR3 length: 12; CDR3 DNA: TGCAGCGTTGAACCATCGGGTATTACGCAGTATTTT; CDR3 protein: CSVEPSGITQYF
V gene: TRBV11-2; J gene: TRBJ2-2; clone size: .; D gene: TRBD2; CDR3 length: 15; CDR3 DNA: TGTGCCAGCAGCCCGACTAGCGGGGGCACCGGGGAGCTGTTTTTT; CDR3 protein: CASSPTSGGTGELFF
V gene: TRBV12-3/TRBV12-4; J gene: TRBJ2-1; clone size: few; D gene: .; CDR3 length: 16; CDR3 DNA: TGTGCCAGCAGCCCTACTAGCACGAGCTCCTACAATGAGCAGTTCTTC; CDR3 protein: CASSPTSTSSYNEQFF
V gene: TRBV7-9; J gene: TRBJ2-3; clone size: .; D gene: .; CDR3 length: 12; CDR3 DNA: TGTGCCAGCAAGTGGACCACAGATACGCAGTATTTT; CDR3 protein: CASKWTTDTQYF
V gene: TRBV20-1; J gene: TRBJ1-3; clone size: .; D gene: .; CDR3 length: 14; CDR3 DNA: TGCAGTGCTCCGTGGGAGGGAAGTGGAAACACCATATATTTT; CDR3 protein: CSAPWEGSGNTIYF
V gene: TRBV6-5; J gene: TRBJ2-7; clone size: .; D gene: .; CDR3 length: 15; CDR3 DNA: TGTGCCAGCAGTTACCTCACAACTGGCCCCTACGAGCAGTACTTC; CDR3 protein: CASSYLTTGPYEQYF
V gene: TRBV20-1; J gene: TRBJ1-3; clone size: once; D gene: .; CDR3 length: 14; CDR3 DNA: TGCAGTGCCCAAGGGGCCTCCCTCGGAAACACCATATATTTT; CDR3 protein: CSAQGASLGNTIYF
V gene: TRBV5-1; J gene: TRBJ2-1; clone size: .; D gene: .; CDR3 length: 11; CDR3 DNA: TGCGCCAGCACCCTCTACAATGAGCAGTTCTTC; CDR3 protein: CASTLYNEQFF
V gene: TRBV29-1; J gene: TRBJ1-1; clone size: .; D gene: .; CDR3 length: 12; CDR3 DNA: TGCAGTTATTGGGGTCAAGGGACTGAAGCTTTCTTT; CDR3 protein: CSYWGQGTEAFF
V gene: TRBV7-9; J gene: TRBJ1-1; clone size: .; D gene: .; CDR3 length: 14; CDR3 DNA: TGTGCCAGCAGCACCGGGGTTTTGGACACTGAAGCTTTCTTT; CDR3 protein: CASSTGVLDTEAFF
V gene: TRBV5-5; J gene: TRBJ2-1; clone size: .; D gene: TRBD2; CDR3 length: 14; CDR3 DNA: TGTGCCAGCAGCTTGGCGGGGGGGAACAATGAGCAGTTCTTC; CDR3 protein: CASSLAGGNNEQFF
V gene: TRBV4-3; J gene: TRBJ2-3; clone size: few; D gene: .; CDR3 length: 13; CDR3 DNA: TGCGCCAGCAGCCAAGATCCGGGACTTACGCAGTATTTT; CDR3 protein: CASSQDPGLTQYF